Presented here are 27 T cell receptor beta chains from one specimen sequenced in a study of T cell repertoires in cytomegalovirus infection. For these receptors, no antigen is known. TCRdb itself ran the reads through MiXCR, one entry per CDR3 protein. The sample includes tens of thousands of distinct CDR3 sequences, more than 20% of them seen just once. Material: CD8+ T cells from cultured PBMCs, obtained from culture after CMV antigen stimulation. The receptors were gathered from a human donor in good health (CMV status not recorded). Some clones in this sample may be carry-over from other donors' samples.

Here the CDR3 reads CASSQDGGTEAFF. The DNA of the CDR3 is TGTGCCAGCAGCCAAGACGGGGGAACTGAAGCTTTCTTT. The chain couples TRBV14 to TRBJ1-1; tentative D call: TRBD1 (5 bases). Germline loops: CDR1 SGHDN, CDR2 FVKESK. The CDR3 sequence is 13 residues long. Trimming cost V 0 bases and J 5 bases, with 7 bases left between them.

This clonotype has a handful of counts. This chain uses TRBV9 with TRBJ2-3; D gene unclear. Germline-derived CDR1 and CDR2 are SGDLS and YYNGEE. Trimming shortened V by 3 bases and J by 3 bases, and 14 bases separated the two germline ends. The CDR3 contains 15 residues. CDR3 DNA sequence: TGTGCCAGCAGCGACGGAACTTCGTCGACAGATACGCAGTATTTT. Translated, it gives CASSDGTSSTDTQYF.

The genes are TRBV4-2 and TRBJ2-7; D is possibly TRBD2 (5 bases). V lost 4 bases and J 3 bases, leaving 10 bases between the germline ends. The CDR3 has 13 amino acids. Germline V gives CDR1 LGHNA, CDR2 YNFKEQ. The CDR3 bases are TGTGCCAGCAGCCGCCTCCGGGACTACGAGCAGTACTTC. This encodes CASSRLRDYEQYF.

The V and J genes are TRBV9 and TRBJ2-3; a possible D gene is TRBD1 (5 bases). CDR3 length: 16 residues. Per the germline V gene, CDR1 is SGDLS and CDR2 is YYNGEE. V lost 5 bases to trimming and J lost 2 bases, with 18 bases between them. CDR3: CASSSWNGAVTDTQYF. The CDR3, as DNA: TGTGCCAGCAGTTCCTGGAATGGGGCGGTCACAGATACGCAGTATTTT. The entire variable domain, with the rest obtained from reference TRBV9 and TRBJ2-3, is as follows: DSGVTQTPKHLITATGQRVTLRCSPRSGDLSVYWYQQSLDQGLQFLIQYYNGEERAKGNILERFSAQQFPDLHSELNLSSLELGDSALYFCASSSWNGAVTDTQYFGPGTRLTVL.

There are many counts of this clonotype. This chain connects TRBV5-4 to TRBJ2-2; no clear D. The CDR3 is 12 amino acids. Germline loops: CDR1 SGHNT, CDR2 YYREEE (reference sequence). V gave up 0 bases and J gave up 13 bases, with 10 bases separating them. The DNA of the CDR3 is TGTGCCAGCAGCTTGGACGGGTTTTGGCTGTTTTTT. Translated: CASSLDGFWLFF.

The CDR3 nucleotides read TGTGCCAGCAGACCCAACACCCCCTACGAGCAGTACTTC. It is translated as CASRPNTPYEQYF. V is TRBV6-8 and J is TRBJ2-7, with no clear D. The V gene's germline CDR1 is MNHGY and CDR2 SAAAGT. The length of the CDR3 is 13 residues. Trimming took 6 bases from V and 2 from J, leaving 11 bases between them.

The V gene is TRBV19, the J gene TRBJ1-1, with 7 bases matching TRBD1. The CDR3 covers 18 residues. In germline, CDR1 is LNHDA, CDR2 SQIVND (reference sequence). Germline trimming cut 1 base from V and 1 base from J; bases unmatched to any gene: 12. The CDR3 loop reads CASSIGIIITGENTEAFF. DNA for the CDR3: TGTGCCAGTAGTATAGGAATCATTATTACAGGGGAGAACACTGAAGCTTTCTTT.

The table lists this clonotype with many counts. V gene TRBV27 combines with J gene TRBJ2-3; TRBD1 matches 10 bases. The CDR3 is 13 residues long. Trimming took 8 bases from V and 3 from J; bases not matched to a gene: 2. Per germline, CDR1 MNHEY and CDR2 SMNVEV (reference sequence). The CDR3 loop reads CASGTGVTDTQYF. CDR3 sequence (DNA): TGTGCCAGCGGGACAGGGGTTACAGATACGCAGTATTTT.

There are a few counts of this clonotype. The V call is TRBV29-1, the J call TRBJ2-1; 8 bases map to TRBD1. V was clipped by 4 bases and J by 5 bases; unmatched bases: 13. Germline V lookup: CDR1 SQVTM, CDR2 ANQGSEA. CDR3 length equals 16 residues. DNA for the CDR3: TGCAGCGTTGTTCACCCCGGGACAGGAATTCACAATGAGCAGTTCTTC. Protein sequence: CSVVHPGTGIHNEQFF.

This clonotype was detected only a few times. This chain connects TRBV4-3 to TRBJ1-1, with a weak D call TRBD1 (5 bases). The CDR3 length is 14 residues. CDR1 is LGHNA, CDR2 YSLEER, per germline. The ends were cut back, 1 base at V and 4 bases at J, with 10 bases in the middle. CDR3 sequence (DNA): TGCGCCAGCAGCCAAGGGGGGTTCGGCACTGAAGCTTTCTTT. It encodes CASSQGGFGTEAFF.

The gene calls are TRBV7-9 and TRBJ1-1; D is ambiguous. V lost 4 bases, J lost 5 bases, and 17 bases lay in between. CDR1 is SEHNR, CDR2 FQNEAQ, per germline (reference sequence). The CDR3 spans 15 residues. The CDR3 DNA is TGTGCCAGCAGCTCGTCCCGAATCGTTGGGACTGAAGCTTTCTTT. This translates into CASSSSRIVGTEAFF.

The chain couples TRBV14 to TRBJ2-2; TRBD1 aligns across 7 bases. Trimming cost V 4 bases and J 4 bases; bases outside gene matches: 6. Germline CDR1 SGHDN, CDR2 FVKESK. CDR3 size: 15 residues. The CDR3, as DNA: TGTGCCAGCAGCCCGAGACAGGGTAGCACCGGGGAGCTGTTTTTT. It specifies CASSPRQGSTGELFF.

V and J are TRBV4-3 and TRBJ2-3; no reliable D call. Germline values: CDR1 LGHNA, CDR2 YSLEER. V shed 0 bases and J shed 2 bases, with 3 bases lying between them. The CDR3 is 13 residues long. This CDR3 is CASSQDTTDTQYF. The CDR3 region has the DNA TGCGCCAGCAGCCAAGATACCACAGATACGCAGTATTTT.

The gene calls are TRBV5-6 and TRBJ2-6; D perhaps matches TRBD1 (5 bases). Trimming took off 6 bases at V and 0 bases at J, with 16 bases between the two ends. The CDR3 covers 17 residues. CDR1 is SGHDT, CDR2 YYEEEE, per germline. For the CDR3, the DNA is TGTGCCAGCACCGTCAGGGCTCTCCTCTCTGGGGCCAACGTCCTGACTTTC. Its translation is CASTVRALLSGANVLTF.

This clonotype was detected only once. This chain uses TRBV12-3 or TRBV12-4 with TRBJ2-7; 9 nucleotides match TRBD2. The CDR3 runs 14 residues. V shed 11 bases and J 2 bases; nucleotides not matched to a gene: 10. CDR3 loop: CACTRGGPTYEQYF. CDR3 bases: TGTGCCTGCACGCGGGGGGGCCCAACCTACGAGCAGTACTTC.

This clonotype was recorded at least ten times. The rearrangement uses TRBV7-6 and TRBJ1-1; the D gene is possibly TRBD1 (5 bases). V lost 5 bases and J 4 bases, leaving 11 bases between the germline ends. The CDR3 extends over 13 amino acids. CDR1 is SGHVS and CDR2 is FNYEAQ in the germline V gene. The CDR3 DNA reads as TGTGCCAGCAGCGCAGGGAGGGGCACTGAAGCTTTCTTT. This gives the protein CASSAGRGTEAFF.

This clonotype was observed many times. This chain links TRBV10-3 with TRBJ2-3; 10 positions match TRBD1. J lost 3 bases, V lost 3 bases, and 9 bases had no gene match. This CDR3 spans 17 amino acids. Per germline, CDR1 ENHRY and CDR2 SYGVKD. The CDR3: CAISDLDLGQGTDTQYF. The CDR3 region has the DNA TGTGCCATCAGTGACCTTGATTTGGGACAGGGGACAGATACGCAGTATTTT.

V is TRBV7-6 and J is TRBJ2-5, with D perhaps TRBD2 (7 bases). The germline V gene has CDR1 SGHVS and CDR2 FNYEAQ. V was clipped by 3 bases and J by 7 bases, with 15 bases between them. This CDR3 contains 14 residues. CDR3 in amino acids: CASSLGGGSPTQYF. The DNA for the CDR3 is TGTGCCAGCAGCTTGGGGGGGGGCAGTCCGACCCAGTACTTC.

This clonotype was observed a few times. The chain employs TRBV7-6 and TRBJ2-1, with TRBD2 matching over 11 bases. Looked up from germline, CDR1 is SGHVS and CDR2 is FNYEAQ. With V trimmed by 4 bases and J by 6 bases, 5 bases remained unmatched. The CDR3 runs to 15 residues. DNA for the CDR3: TGTGCCAGCAGCTCGCTAGCGGGAGGTACCAATGAGCAGTTCTTC. Translated, it gives CASSSLAGGTNEQFF.

The V and J genes are TRBV7-9 and TRBJ2-1; D perhaps matches TRBD1 (6 bases). V dropped 6 bases and J dropped 15 bases, with 18 bases sitting between them. This CDR3 is 12 amino acids long. Germline V CDR1 and CDR2: SEHNR, FQNEAQ (reference sequence). CDR3 region: CASRVTGNPSFF. In DNA form, the CDR3 reads TGTGCCAGCAGGGTGACAGGTAACCCGTCGTTCTTC.

The V and J genes are TRBV24-1 and TRBJ2-5; 10 nucleotides line up with TRBD2. V gave up 3 bases and J gave up 5 bases; unmatched junction bases: 5. The CDR3 loop spans 15 amino acids. Germline loops: CDR1 KGHDR, CDR2 SFDVKD. The CDR3 nucleotides are TGTGCCACCAGTGATCCCGCTAGCGGGAGTGAGACCCAGTACTTC. Translation: CATSDPASGSETQYF.

V is TRBV10-2 and J is TRBJ1-2; D is unresolved. The CDR3 loop spans 13 amino acids. Germline CDR1 WSHSY, CDR2 SAAADI. V lost 3 bases and J lost 2, with 7 bases in between. The DNA of the CDR3 is TGCGCCAGCAGTGACGGGCCGAACTATGGCTACACCTTC. As protein: CASSDGPNYGYTF.

V and J are TRBV15 and TRBJ1-5; no definite D call. The CDR3 has 15 residues. CDR1 and CDR2 from the germline V gene are LNHNV and YYDKDF (reference sequence). V was pared by 8 bases and J by 0 bases, with 14 bases between. The CDR3 DNA is TGTGCCACCTCTGAAGGGCCGAATAGCAATCAGCCCCAGCATTTT. This gives the protein CATSEGPNSNQPQHF.

In its sample, this clonotype was seen many times. The chain is built from TRBV4-1 and TRBJ1-4; D is unresolved. Germline V CDR1 and CDR2: MGHRA, YSYEKL. V shed 1 base and J shed 5 bases, with 11 bases lying between them. This CDR3 is built from 15 residues. As DNA, the CDR3 is TGCGCCAGCAGCCAAGCGAGCCAGGAAAATGAAAAACTGTTTTTT. It specifies CASSQASQENEKLFF.

This clonotype was observed a handful of times. V and J are TRBV28 and TRBJ1-1; possible D gene TRBD1, 6 bases. Deletions cut 3 bases from V and 11 bases from J, with 13 bases between. The CDR3 is 12 residues long. Looked up from germline, CDR1 is MDHEN and CDR2 is SYDVKM. CDR3 bases: TGTGCCAGCAGTTTTCGAACAGGGTGGGCTTTCTTT. Its protein is CASSFRTGWAFF.

There are many counts of this clonotype. The chain combines TRBV20-1 with TRBJ2-7, with D unclear. Trimming took 0 bases from V and 2 from J, leaving 14 bases between them. CDR1 and CDR2 (germline): DFQATT, SNEGSKA (reference sequence). The CDR3 consists of 15 residues. CDR3: CSARELRGETYEQYF. DNA for the CDR3: TGCAGTGCTAGAGAGTTGCGTGGGGAAACCTACGAGCAGTACTTC.

This clonotype was counted only a few times. V usage is TRBV11-2 and J usage is TRBJ1-2; D gene uncertain. V was trimmed by 5 bases and J by 3 bases, leaving 16 bases between them. Germline V gene lookup returns CDR1 SGHAT and CDR2 FQNNGV. This CDR3 is 15 amino acids long. CDR3 nucleotide sequence: TGTGCCAGCAGCCCCTACATCGGTGCGGACTATGGCTACACCTTC. This translates into CASSPYIGADYGYTF.